This paragraph reports one T cell receptor (beta chain). This CDR3 is also generated by other DNA sequences in the sample. This specimen comes from a study of shared clonotypes between healthy human individuals. Clones were read by immunoSEQ multiplex PCR, and TCRdb kept only the in-frame ones, dropping some. Altogether millions of clones are present, approximately 94% being singletons, with the ten largest covering over 0.12%. Trimming cost V 3 bases and J 8 bases, with 8 bases left between them. This CDR3 region has 12 residues. Germline assignment: CDR1 KGHSH and CDR2 LQKENI. The rearrangement joins TRBV18 to TRBJ2-1; a weak D match, TRBD2 (5 bases). The TCR was taken from a man in his late teens or twenties in good health. Sequencing input: naive CD4+ T cells sorted from blood. As for subset: CD45RA+ positively selected. CDR3 nucleotide sequence: TGTGCCAGCTCACCCGGAGGCTATGAGCAGTTCTTC. Translation: CASSPGGYEQFF.